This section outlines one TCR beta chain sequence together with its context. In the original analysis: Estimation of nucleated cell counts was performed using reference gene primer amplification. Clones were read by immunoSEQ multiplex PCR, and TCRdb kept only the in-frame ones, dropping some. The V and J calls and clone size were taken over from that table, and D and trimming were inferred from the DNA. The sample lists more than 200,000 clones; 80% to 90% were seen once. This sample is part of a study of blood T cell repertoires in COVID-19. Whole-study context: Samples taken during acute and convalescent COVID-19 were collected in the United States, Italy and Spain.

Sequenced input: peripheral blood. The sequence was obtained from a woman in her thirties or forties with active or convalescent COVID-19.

In DNA, the CDR3 is TGTGCCAGCAGCTTAGGGGACAGGGGGCCTTACGAGCAGTACTTC. The encoded protein is CASSLGDRGPYEQYF. The chain employs TRBV7-2 and TRBJ2-7; 12 nucleotides agree with TRBD1. This CDR3 has 15 residues. The ends lost 1 base at V and 4 bases at J; junction bases unmatched: 2. CDR1 and CDR2 (germline): SGHTA, FQGNSA.